The T cell receptor (beta chain) described here comes from a study of beta chain features in type 1 diabetes. This clone was counted many times. Its specificity is unknown. The study, taken as a whole, reports: Insertions were fewer and deletions more numerous at VDJ junctions in type 1 diabetes patients. Compared with healthy donors, patients appeared to share more similar naive, central memory and regulatory TCRB repertoires.

Isolated RNA was reverse transcribed in full, so expressed TCRB transcripts were sequenced. The average read count of naive, central memory and regulatory T cell samples was about 3.57 million. The repertoire was sequenced with immunoSEQ multiplex PCR; TCRdb's copy has only in-frame clones and lacks some. The sample yields fewer than 400,000 clones, 6.5% to 10% seen once. Germline-derived CDR1 and CDR2 are SGHRS and YFSETQ. V lost 4 bases to trimming and J lost 3 bases, with 20 bases between them. The CDR3 sequence is 16 residues long. Via the markers CD45RO/CCR7/CD25/CD127/CD95/CD27, stem cell-like memory, regulatory, central memory and naive CD4+ cells were sorted.

Sequencing input: central memory CD4+ T cells from blood. V gene TRBV5-1 combines with J gene TRBJ2-7, with D perhaps given as TRBD1 or TRBD2 (5 bases each). The TCR sequence derives from a woman under 30 in good health. CDR3 amino acids: CASSIQWTPGLYEQYF. CDR3 nucleotide sequence: TGCGCCAGCAGCATCCAATGGACACCAGGACTCTACGAGCAGTACTTC.